This T cell receptor (beta chain) is from a study of cytomegalovirus exposure and HLA in healthy donors. The overall study: Around 200 million T cells yielded approximately 100 million unique TCR beta sequences, as an earlier analysis found.

On this clone itself: The antigen is undetermined.

Study-wide findings and caveats: A missense variant in DCLRE1C was later tied to TCR beta V- and J-gene trimming. Sequence variants that were highly shared formed a cluster that was likely a sequencing artifact. Cytomegalovirus-associated status was assigned to some 180 TCR beta chains.

The PCR used 60 Vbeta and 13 Jbeta primers. Data came from immunoSEQ multiplex PCR; TCRdb stores just in-frame clones and leaves some out. The top ten clones hold about 4% of a sample with about 130,000 clones, 80% of them seen once. With 5 bases clipped from V and 6 bases from J, the junction kept 6 bases outside the gene matches. The germline V gene has CDR1 SEHNR and CDR2 FQNEAQ (reference sequence). The CDR3 has 13 residues. The origin of this receptor is a woman in her forties in good health and CMV-seronegative. The sample taken for sequencing was PBMCs. This sequence joins TRBV7-9 and TRBJ2-7; 8 nucleotides agree with TRBD1. CDR3 loop: CASSTGQGTEQYF. CDR3 nucleotide sequence: TGTGCCAGCAGCACCGGACAGGGTACCGAGCAGTACTTC.